One T cell receptor (beta chain) is described in this entry. Enrolled during active infection, Seattle patients were then followed longitudinally. As processed by the authors: Amplification from reference gene primers served as the basis for estimated nucleated cell counts. Here immunoSEQ multiplex PCR was the method, and the copy in TCRdb shows in-frame clones only, minus some. V and J calls and clone size are copied from that table; D and trimming were computed from the DNA. Altogether more than 300,000 clones are present, roughly 86% being singletons, with the ten largest covering about 10%. The germline V gene encodes CDR1 MDHEN and CDR2 SYDVKM. The junction had 4 bases not matched to a gene; V was cut back by 4 bases and J by 2 bases. This CDR3 is 15 amino acids long. The sample belongs to a study of blood T cell repertoires in COVID-19. Study summary: Sites in the United States, Italy and Spain provided acute and convalescent COVID-19 samples. PBMCs, B-cell-depleted T cells, or T cells provided the cDNA or gDNA that made up the material.

The origin of this receptor is a woman aged 30 to 39 with COVID-19, enrolled during active disease. This chain joins TRBV28 and TRBJ1-5, with 8 bases aligning to TRBD1. Material: peripheral blood. The CDR3 sequence: CASSSPGGGNQPQHF. In nucleotides, the CDR3 is TGTGCCAGCAGTTCCCCAGGGGGCGGCAATCAGCCCCAGCATTTT.